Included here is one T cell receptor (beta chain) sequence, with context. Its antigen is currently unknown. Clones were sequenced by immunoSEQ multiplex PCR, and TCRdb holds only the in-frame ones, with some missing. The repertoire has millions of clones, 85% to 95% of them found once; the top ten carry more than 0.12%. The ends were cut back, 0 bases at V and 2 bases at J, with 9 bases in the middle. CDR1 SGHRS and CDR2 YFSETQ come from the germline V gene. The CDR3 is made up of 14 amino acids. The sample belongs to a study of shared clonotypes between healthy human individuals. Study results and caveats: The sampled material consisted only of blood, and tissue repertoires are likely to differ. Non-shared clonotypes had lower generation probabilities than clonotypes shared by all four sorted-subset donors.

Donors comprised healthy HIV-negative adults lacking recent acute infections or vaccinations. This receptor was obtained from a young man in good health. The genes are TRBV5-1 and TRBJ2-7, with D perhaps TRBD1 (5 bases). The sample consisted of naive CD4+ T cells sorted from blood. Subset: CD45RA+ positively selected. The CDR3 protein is CASSLDRLAYEQYF. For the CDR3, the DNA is TGCGCCAGCAGCTTGGACAGGTTGGCCTACGAGCAGTACTTC.